The next 23 T cell receptor beta chains were all read from a single sample in a study of blood T cell repertoires in COVID-19 (TCRdb year 2020). The protocol used for the library was the immunoSEQ multiplex PCR assay. The source is immuneACCESS, and TCRdb retained only in-frame sequences with V and J called. Part of the clones is not carried over; for the studies checked, unresolved V genes explain less than half of this, and the remainder is unexplained. This sample lists roughly 200,000 clones; over 70% were detected once. Jointly, the top ten make up approximately 8.6% of the sample. The sequencing sample was made of peripheral blood. The origin of the receptors is a man between 40 and 49 years old with active or convalescent COVID-19.

V is TRBV5-5 and J is TRBJ1-3; D not resolved. Deletions cut 2 bases from V and 1 base from J, with 4 bases between. Germline assignment: CDR1 SGHKS and CDR2 YYEKEE (reference sequence). This CDR3 has 13 residues. CDR3 protein: CASSLSSGNTIYF. The CDR3 nucleotides are TGTGCCAGCAGCTTATCTTCTGGAAACACCATATATTTT.

V usage is TRBV27 and J usage is TRBJ1-5; 7 positions agree with TRBD1. Germline assignment: CDR1 MNHEY and CDR2 SMNVEV (reference sequence). V shed 5 bases and J 4 bases; nucleotides not matched to a gene: 5. The CDR3 totals 14 residues. The CDR3 DNA reads as TGTGCCAGCAGTCCCGGACAGGTGAATCAGCCCCAGCATTTT. Its translation is CASSPGQVNQPQHF.

This clone was seen just once. The chain links TRBV11-2 to TRBJ1-1; the D gene is possibly TRBD1 (6 bases). The CDR3 loop spans 15 amino acids. The V end lost 3 bases, the J end lost 0 bases, and 11 bases lay between the germline ends. Germline V CDR1 and CDR2: SGHAT, FQNNGV. The CDR3 DNA reads TGTGCCAGCAGCTTGGGGCAGGGGATGAACACTGAAGCTTTCTTT. Its translation: CASSLGQGMNTEAFF.

The rearrangement uses TRBV5-6 and TRBJ1-5; a possible D gene is TRBD1 (5 bases). The CDR3 loop spans 12 amino acids. The V gene lost 3 bases and the J gene lost 6 bases, with 7 bases spanning the gap. Germline CDR1 SGHDT, CDR2 YYEEEE. The CDR3 DNA reads TGTGCCAGCAGCTCAGGGTTTCAGCCCCAGCATTTT. Its protein product is CASSSGFQPQHF.

In this sample, this clone turned up a few times. The CDR3 DNA is TGTGCCAGCAGCGTAGGACTCGCCCCGAACACCGGGGAGCTGTTTTTT. This codes for CASSVGLAPNTGELFF. V usage is TRBV9 and J usage is TRBJ2-2; D is undetermined. Per germline, CDR1 SGDLS and CDR2 YYNGEE. Trimming shortened V by 0 bases and J by 0 bases, and 9 bases separated the two germline ends. The CDR3 is 16 amino acids.

The rearrangement links TRBV19 to TRBJ2-1; the match to TRBD2 covers 8 bases. Trimming at V came to 5 bases and at J to 4 bases, leaving 7 bases not matched to a gene. CDR3 length equals 15 residues. Per germline, CDR1 LNHDA and CDR2 SQIVND (reference sequence). CDR3 sequence (DNA): TGTGCCAGTAGTCCCGGGACTAGGGGATACAATGAGCAGTTCTTC. Protein product: CASSPGTRGYNEQFF. The variable domain in full, with the rest retrieved from reference TRBV19 and TRBJ2-1, is DGGITQSPKYLFRKEGQNVTLSCEQNLNHDAMYWYRQDPGQGLRLIYYSQIVNDFQKGDIAEGYSVSREKKESFPLTVTSAQKNPTAFYLCASSPGTRGYNEQFFGPGTRLTVL.

The chain couples TRBV5-1 to TRBJ1-1; 7 bases line up with TRBD1. The CDR3 has 14 residues. V gave up 3 bases and J gave up 7 bases; unmatched junction bases: 9. Germline-derived CDR1 and CDR2 are SGHRS and YFSETQ. The CDR3 region has the DNA TGCGCCAGCAGCTCGGGACAGCTCGACTTTGAAGCTTTCTTT. This gives the protein CASSSGQLDFEAFF. The full variable domain, rest sourced from reference TRBV5-1 and TRBJ1-1, is KAGVTQTPRYLIKTRGQQVTLSCSPISGHRSVSWYQQTPGQGLQFLFEYFSETQRNKGNFPGRFSGRQFSNSRSEMNVSTLELGDSALYLCASSSGQLDFEAFFGQGTRLTVV.

J is TRBJ2-5 and V is TRBV7-2, with TRBD2 matching 15 bases. The CDR3 is 16 residues long. The V and J ends lost 4 bases and 5 bases, in that order; junction bases with no gene match: 5. Germline V lookup: CDR1 SGHTA, CDR2 FQGNSA. The CDR3 DNA reads TGTGCCAGCAGCTCCCTCGGACTAGCGGGGGGGGAGACCCAGTACTTC. It encodes CASSSLGLAGGETQYF. Complete variable domain (other parts from reference TRBV7-2 and TRBJ2-5): GAGVSQSPSNKVTEKGKDVELRCDPISGHTALYWYRQSLGQGLEFLIYFQGNSAPDKSGLPSDRFSAERTGGSVSTLTIQRTQQEDSAVYLCASSSLGLAGGETQYFGPGTRLLVL.

This chain connects TRBV6-1 to TRBJ1-2; possibly TRBD1 for D (5 bases). Trimming pared 0 bases from V and 4 bases from J, leaving 9 bases between. Per the germline V gene, CDR1 is MNHNS and CDR2 is SASEGT. The CDR3 length is 14 residues. The CDR3 loop reads CASSEAGGAYGYTF. The CDR3 DNA reads as TGTGCCAGCAGTGAAGCCGGCGGGGCCTATGGCTACACCTTC.

Here the CDR3 reads CASSQLAGVAEQFF. The CDR3 DNA reads as TGTGCCAGCAGCCAGCTAGCGGGAGTAGCTGAGCAGTTCTTC. The rearrangement uses TRBV14 and TRBJ2-1; 10 bases fit TRBD2. The CDR3 covers 14 residues. V shed 3 bases, J shed 9 bases, and the junction held 5 bases outside the gene matches. Germline V CDR1 and CDR2: SGHDN, FVKESK.

The chain combines TRBV5-6 with TRBJ2-5; D possibly corresponds to TRBD1 (5 bases). V was trimmed by 4 bases and J by 5 bases, leaving 18 bases between them. The CDR3 totals 15 residues. Germline V gene data show CDR1 as SGHDT and CDR2 as YYEEEE. This CDR3 reads CASSDPREAGETQYF. CDR3 nucleotide sequence: TGTGCCAGCAGCGACCCCAGGGAAGCCGGGGAGACCCAGTACTTC.

This clone was picked up one time. The chain uses TRBV28 and TRBJ1-5; 10 nucleotides line up with TRBD1. Germline CDR1 reads MDHEN; CDR2 reads SYDVKM. The V gene end was trimmed by 5 bases and the J gene end by 4 bases; junction bases not matched to a gene: 8. This CDR3 has 16 residues. CDR3 sequence reads: CASSTYGTGVNQPQHF. The CDR3 nucleotides are TGTGCCAGCAGTACTTATGGGACAGGGGTAAATCAGCCCCAGCATTTT.

This chain's CDR3 is CACATGDNQPQHF. CDR3 DNA: TGTGCCTGCGCGACAGGGGACAATCAGCCCCAGCATTTT. The rearrangement uses TRBV30 and TRBJ1-5; 8 bases agree with TRBD1. J gave up 3 bases and V 6 bases, and 4 bases lay outside the gene matches. Germline-derived CDR1 and CDR2 are GTSNPN and SVGIG (reference sequence). The length of the CDR3 is 13 residues.

V is TRBV7-2 and J is TRBJ1-2; D is unclear. Germline V lookup: CDR1 SGHTA, CDR2 FQGNSA. With 0 bases removed from V and 8 bases from J, the gap between germline ends came to 10 bases. There are 13 residues in the CDR3. The CDR3 nucleotides read TGTGCCAGCAGCTTAGCAGGGTGGGAGGGCTACACCTTC. Translated, it gives CASSLAGWEGYTF.

The chain employs TRBV27 and TRBJ2-7, with 8 bases aligning to TRBD2. Germline lookup yields CDR1 MNHEY and CDR2 SMNVEV (reference sequence). The CDR3 is 18 amino acids. The V and J ends lost 0 bases and 2 bases, in that order; junction bases with no gene match: 12. CDR3 coding DNA: TGTGCCAGCAGTTTATCTGCACTAGCGGACGGAGGAGCCTACGAGCAGTACTTC. It specifies CASSLSALADGGAYEQYF.

This clone was recorded at least ten times. The CDR3, as DNA: TGTGCCAGCAGCCAAGATTCCGGGACTAGTAGTTACGAGCAGTACTTC. Amino acid sequence: CASSQDSGTSSYEQYF. This sequence joins TRBV4-2 and TRBJ2-7, with 8 bases that match TRBD2. Germline CDR1 LGHNA, CDR2 YNFKEQ. The length of the CDR3 is 16 residues. Trimming took 0 bases from V and 4 from J; bases not matched to a gene: 8.

The chain has TRBV7-6 and TRBJ1-2; 7 nucleotides agree with TRBD1. Germline CDR1 reads SGHVS; CDR2 reads FNYEAQ. The trim removed 1 base at V and 4 bases at J, leaving 9 bases unmatched. There are 16 residues in the CDR3. In DNA, the CDR3 is TGTGCCAGCAGCTTAGAGGCAGGGGGGACCCTCTATGGCTACACCTTC. Its translation is CASSLEAGGTLYGYTF.

This rearrangement joins TRBV18 to TRBJ2-1; TRBD1 is a possible D gene (5 bases). Per germline, CDR1 KGHSH and CDR2 LQKENI. The CDR3 has 12 amino acids. Trimming removed 2 bases at V and 8 bases at J, with 7 bases between. CDR3 coding DNA: TGTGCCAGCTCACCAGGGGCAGATGAGCAGTTCTTC. This codes for CASSPGADEQFF.

With respect to this clone: Other DNA sequences in this sample translate to the same CDR3. The chain joins TRBV6-5 to TRBJ1-2; D is ambiguous. V was shortened by 3 bases and J by 0 bases, with 8 bases between the two germline ends. There are 14 residues in the CDR3. Germline assignment: CDR1 MNHEY and CDR2 SVGAGI. The chain's CDR3 is CASSYSPANYGYTF. CDR3 sequence (DNA): TGTGCCAGCAGTTATTCACCGGCTAACTATGGCTACACCTTC.

J is TRBJ2-1 and V is TRBV10-3, with D maybe TRBD1 (5 bases). Trimming took off 6 bases at V and 6 bases at J, with 18 bases between the two ends. The CDR3 sequence is 15 residues long. The germline V gene has CDR1 ENHRY and CDR2 SYGVKD. For the CDR3, the DNA is TGTGCCATCAGCCGCACGCAGGGTGCGAGCAATGAGCAGTTCTTC. Amino acid sequence: CAISRTQGASNEQFF.

The gene calls are TRBV5-5 and TRBJ1-5; 9 positions agree with TRBD1. This CDR3 spans 14 amino acids. J gave up 4 bases and V 3 bases, and 2 bases lay outside the gene matches. The V gene's germline CDR1 is SGHKS and CDR2 YYEKEE (reference sequence). CDR3 in amino acids: CASSSGQGNQPQHF. Here the CDR3 DNA reads TGTGCCAGCAGCTCCGGACAGGGGAATCAGCCCCAGCATTTT.

The chain combines TRBV21-1 with TRBJ1-6. TRBV21-1 is given as a pseudogene. The CDR3 has 14 residues. The CDR3 here is CASSEPGLYSPLHF. CDR3 in DNA: TGTGCCAGCAGCGAGCCGGGACTATATTCACCCCTCCACTTT.

This chain uses TRBV4-1 with TRBJ2-5, with D possibly matching TRBD2 (7 bases). CDR1 is MGHRA and CDR2 is YSYEKL in the germline V gene. Trimming left V 3 bases short and J 6 bases short, with 23 bases between. The CDR3 is made up of 17 amino acids. The CDR3 protein is CASSQGQGGGAPKTQYF. In DNA, the CDR3 is TGCGCCAGCAGCCAGGGGCAAGGGGGGGGCGCCCCAAAGACCCAGTACTTC.